This is a list of T cell receptor beta chains from one sample in a study of T cell changes during pregnancy in multiple sclerosis. Assay used: immunoSEQ multiplex PCR; TCRdb lists only in-frame clones, some missing. The sample lists about 74,000 clones; roughly 92% were seen once. This sample comprised peripheral blood, obtained after pregnancy. Receptor source: a female donor in good health, enrolled as a control in a pregnancy study. CDR3s include the opening cysteine and the closing phenylalanine or tryptophan. D genes are given only for firm matches. Size is stated for part of the rows, as once, few or many counts, or as a class when the clone is expanded.

d_gene	v_gene	j_gene	abundance	CDR3aa	CDR3nt
.	TRBV7-9	TRBJ2-1	.	CASSHVRGHLPSYNEQFF	TGTGCCAGCAGCCATGTTCGGGGACACCTCCCCTCCTACAATGAGCAGTTCTTC
.	TRBV5-6	TRBJ1-1	.	CASISTGGTEAFF	TGTGCCAGCATCTCAACAGGTGGCACTGAAGCTTTCTTT
.	TRBV7-6	TRBJ2-3	.	CASSLAGFSGADTQYF	TGTGCCAGCAGCTTAGCGGGATTCTCGGGGGCAGATACGCAGTATTTT
TRBD2	TRBV9	TRBJ2-7	.	CASSAGRNSGRAYEQYF	TGTGCCAGCAGCGCAGGGAGAAATAGCGGGAGGGCCTACGAGCAGTACTTC
.	TRBV7-7	TRBJ2-1	.	CASGSGRNNEQFF	TGTGCTAGCGGCAGCGGACGAAACAATGAGCAGTTCTTC
TRBD1	TRBV19	TRBJ1-4	.	CASSTGQGVRSEKLFF	TGTGCCAGTAGTACCGGACAGGGGGTTCGCAGTGAAAAACTGTTTTTT
.	TRBV11-2	TRBJ2-7	.	CASSLTPGQYEQYF	TGTGCCAGCAGCTTAACCCCAGGACAGTACGAGCAGTACTTC
.	TRBV6-1	TRBJ1-5	.	CASSAEAFNQPQHF	TGTGCCAGCAGTGCCGAGGCGTTCAATCAGCCCCAGCATTTT
.	TRBV7-2	TRBJ2-7	.	CASSLGAGLTYEQYF	TGTGCCAGCAGCTTAGGGGCGGGGCTAACATACGAGCAGTACTTC
.	TRBV7-3	TRBJ2-1	once	CASSLTSGTYNEQFF	TGTGCCAGCAGCTTAACTAGCGGCACATACAATGAGCAGTTCTTC
.	TRBV18	TRBJ1-1	.	CASSPSGAEAFF	TGTGCCAGCTCACCTTCGGGGGCTGAAGCTTTCTTT
.	TRBV7-9	TRBJ2-1	.	CASSFRDNEQFF	TGTGCCAGCAGCTTCAGGGACAATGAGCAGTTCTTC
TRBD1	TRBV28	TRBJ1-1	.	CASSPPDRMNTEAFF	TGTGCCAGCAGTCCCCCGGACAGGATGAACACTGAAGCTTTCTTT
TRBD1	TRBV29-1	TRBJ2-3	.	CSVGTGARTDTQYF	TGCAGCGTCGGCACAGGGGCGCGCACAGATACGCAGTATTTT
TRBD1	TRBV28	TRBJ1-1	.	CASKLPGQGNTEAFF	TGTGCCAGCAAACTTCCGGGACAGGGGAACACTGAAGCTTTCTTT
TRBD2	TRBV19	TRBJ2-1	.	CASSAWTSGLYNEQFF	TGTGCCAGTAGTGCATGGACTAGCGGGCTGTACAATGAGCAGTTCTTC
TRBD1	TRBV9	TRBJ1-2	.	CASSWDSGLGNYGYTF	TGTGCCAGCAGTTGGGACAGCGGATTAGGTAACTATGGCTACACCTTC
TRBD1	TRBV5-1	TRBJ2-1	.	CASSLGQGHNEQFF	TGCGCCAGCAGCTTGGGACAGGGACACAATGAGCAGTTCTTC
.	TRBV13	TRBJ2-1	.	CASSLQRYNEQFF	TGTGCCAGCAGCTTACAGCGGTACAATGAGCAGTTCTTC
.	TRBV14	TRBJ2-2	.	CASRIGGANTGELFF	TGTGCCAGTCGGATCGGCGGAGCGAACACCGGGGAGCTGTTTTTT
.	TRBV28	TRBJ1-6	.	CASKTQSNLPLHF	TGTGCCAGCAAGACACAAAGCAACCTTCCCCTCCACTTT
TRBD2	TRBV5-1	TRBJ2-5	.	CASSLVGLAGGEETQYF	TGCGCCAGCAGCTTGGTGGGACTAGCGGGAGGGGAAGAGACCCAGTACTTC
TRBD2	TRBV9	TRBJ2-1	.	CASSPKLAGGSYNEQFF	TGTGCCAGCAGCCCTAAACTAGCGGGAGGGAGTTACAATGAGCAGTTCTTC
TRBD2	TRBV28	TRBJ2-5	.	CASSLTSLVGGGGETQYF	TGTGCCAGCAGTTTAACGTCTCTTGTCGGGGGGGGAGGAGAGACCCAGTACTTC
TRBD1	TRBV19	TRBJ1-4	.	CASSIRDSLNEKLFF	TGTGCCAGTAGTATAAGGGACAGCTTGAATGAAAAACTGTTTTTT
TRBD1	TRBV27	TRBJ1-4	.	CASSLAGQVNEKLFF	TGTGCCAGCAGTTTAGCGGGACAGGTTAATGAAAAACTGTTTTTT
TRBD1	TRBV28	TRBJ2-3	.	CASSFRTGRSTDTQYF	TGTGCCAGCAGTTTTAGGACAGGGAGGAGCACAGATACGCAGTATTTT
TRBD1	TRBV11-2	TRBJ1-2	.	CASSSSHRGLGYTF	TGTGCCAGCAGCTCCTCGCACAGGGGGCTTGGCTACACCTTC
TRBD2	TRBV7-9	TRBJ2-7	.	CASSPPGGSYEQYF	TGTGCCAGCAGCCCGCCGGGGGGATCCTACGAGCAGTACTTC
TRBD2	TRBV6-4	TRBJ2-5	few	CASSEGTSGQETQYF	TGTGCCAGCAGTGAGGGGACTAGCGGCCAAGAGACCCAGTACTTC
TRBD1	TRBV7-9	TRBJ1-1	.	CASSRQGAHTEAFF	TGTGCCAGCAGCCGCCAGGGGGCGCACACTGAAGCTTTCTTT
TRBD1	TRBV18	TRBJ2-7	.	CASSRNQGAYEQYF	TGTGCCAGCTCACGTAACCAGGGGGCCTACGAGCAGTACTTC
TRBD2	TRBV28	TRBJ2-1	many	CASSLPLAGGYNEQFF	TGTGCCAGCAGTCTTCCCCTTGCGGGAGGATACAATGAGCAGTTCTTC
.	TRBV7-9	TRBJ1-2	.	CASSPSPANYGYTF	TGTGCCAGCAGCCCTAGCCCAGCTAACTATGGCTACACCTTC
TRBD2	TRBV7-6	TRBJ2-7	.	CASSLEGAGGHFSSYEQYF	TGTGCCAGCAGCTTAGAGGGGGCGGGGGGGCATTTTAGCTCCTACGAGCAGTACTTC
TRBD2	TRBV5-4	TRBJ2-2	.	CASSPWTSGISNTGELFF	TGTGCCAGCAGCCCATGGACTAGCGGGATTTCGAACACCGGGGAGCTGTTTTTT
.	TRBV25-1	TRBJ1-6	.	CASSEERSPLHF	TGTGCCAGCAGTGAGGAGCGGTCACCCCTCCACTTT
TRBD2	TRBV9	TRBJ2-3	.	CASSVALAGDTQYF	TGTGCCAGCAGCGTAGCACTAGCGGGAGATACGCAGTATTTT
.	TRBV7-7	TRBJ2-5	.	CASSLGRTAKETQYF	TGTGCCAGCAGCTTAGGTAGGACAGCGAAAGAGACCCAGTACTTC
.	TRBV11-1	TRBJ1-2	.	CASSLGRAYGYTF	TGTGCCAGCAGCTTGGGCAGGGCCTATGGCTACACCTTC
.	TRBV29-1	TRBJ1-1	.	CSVEGDITRQTEAFF	TGCAGCGTTGAGGGGGACATTACCAGGCAAACTGAAGCTTTCTTT
.	TRBV7-2	TRBJ2-3	.	CASSSTYTQYF	TGTGCCAGCAGCTCGACTTATACGCAGTATTTT
.	TRBV28	TRBJ2-7	.	CASSLGGNPYEQYF	TGTGCCAGCAGTTTAGGAGGGAACCCCTACGAGCAGTACTTC
.	TRBV2	TRBJ2-2	.	CASRPQGGPGELFF	TGTGCCAGCAGGCCCCAGGGAGGACCCGGGGAGCTGTTTTTT
.	TRBV28	TRBJ1-4	.	CASSPPAAEKLFF	TGTGCCAGCAGCCCCCCCGCGGCTGAAAAACTGTTTTTT
TRBD1	TRBV27	TRBJ1-6	.	CASRPGTGYNSPLHF	TGTGCCAGCAGGCCCGGGACAGGGTACAATTCACCCCTCCACTTT
.	TRBV6-1	TRBJ1-3	.	CASSVTAGNTIYF	TGTGCCAGCAGTGTTACAGCTGGAAACACCATATATTTT
TRBD1	TRBV28	TRBJ1-5	.	CASTYSLGQGGEQPQHF	TGTGCCAGCACCTACTCATTGGGACAGGGAGGGGAACAGCCCCAGCATTTT
.	TRBV28	TRBJ1-5	.	CASSLLRGQPQHF	TGTGCCAGCAGTTTACTTAGAGGGCAGCCCCAGCATTTT